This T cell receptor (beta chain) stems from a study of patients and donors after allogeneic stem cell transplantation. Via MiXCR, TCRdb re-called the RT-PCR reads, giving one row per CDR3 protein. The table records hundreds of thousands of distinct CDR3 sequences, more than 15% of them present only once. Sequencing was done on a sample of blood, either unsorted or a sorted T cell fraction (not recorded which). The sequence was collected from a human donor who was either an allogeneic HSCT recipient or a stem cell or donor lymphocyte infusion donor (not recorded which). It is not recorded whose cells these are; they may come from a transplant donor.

The CDR3 DNA reads as TGCAGTGCTAGGGATGACCGAAGCCCCTCAAACACCATATATTTT. Translated, it gives CSARDDRSPSNTIYF. The chain has TRBV20-1 and TRBJ1-3; no clear D. The germline CDR1 and CDR2 sequences are DFQATT and SNEGSKA (reference sequence). Deletions cut 3 bases from V and 6 bases from J, with 18 bases between. This CDR3 comprises 15 residues.